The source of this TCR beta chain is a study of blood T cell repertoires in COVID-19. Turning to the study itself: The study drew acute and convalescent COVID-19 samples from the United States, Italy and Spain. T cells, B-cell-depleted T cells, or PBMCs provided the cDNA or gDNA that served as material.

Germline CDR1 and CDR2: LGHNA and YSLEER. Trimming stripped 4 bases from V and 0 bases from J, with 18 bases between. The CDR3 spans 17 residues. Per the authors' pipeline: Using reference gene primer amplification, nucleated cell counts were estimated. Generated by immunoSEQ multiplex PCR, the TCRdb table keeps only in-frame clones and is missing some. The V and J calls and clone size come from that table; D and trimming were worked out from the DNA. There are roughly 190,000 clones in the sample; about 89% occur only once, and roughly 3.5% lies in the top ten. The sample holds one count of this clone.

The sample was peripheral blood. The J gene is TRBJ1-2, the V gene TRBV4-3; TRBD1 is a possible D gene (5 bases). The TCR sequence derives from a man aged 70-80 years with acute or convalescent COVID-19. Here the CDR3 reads CASSLGMRTLANYGYTF. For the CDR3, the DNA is TGCGCCAGCAGCCTCGGAATGCGGACACTCGCTAACTATGGCTACACCTTC.